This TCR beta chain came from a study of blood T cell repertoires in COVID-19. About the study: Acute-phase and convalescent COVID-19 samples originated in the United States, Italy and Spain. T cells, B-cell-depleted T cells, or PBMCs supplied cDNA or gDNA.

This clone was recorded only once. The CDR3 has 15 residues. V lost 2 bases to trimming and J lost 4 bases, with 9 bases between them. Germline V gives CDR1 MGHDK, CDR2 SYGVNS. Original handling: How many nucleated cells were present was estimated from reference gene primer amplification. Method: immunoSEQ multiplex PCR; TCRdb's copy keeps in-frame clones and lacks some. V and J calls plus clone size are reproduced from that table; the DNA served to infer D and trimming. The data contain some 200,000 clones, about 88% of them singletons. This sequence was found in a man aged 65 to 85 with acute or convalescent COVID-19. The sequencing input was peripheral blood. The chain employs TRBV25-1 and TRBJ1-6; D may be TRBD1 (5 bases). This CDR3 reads CASSEAGDYNSPLHF. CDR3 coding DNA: TGTGCCAGCAGTGAAGCGGGGGATTATAATTCACCCCTCCACTTT. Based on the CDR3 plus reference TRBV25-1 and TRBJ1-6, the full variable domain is EADIYQTPRYLVIGTGKKITLECSQTMGHDKMYWYQQDPGMELHLIHYSYGVNSTEKGDLSSESTVSRIRTEHFPLTLESARPSHTSQYLCASSEAGDYNSPLHFGNGTRLTVT.